What follows describes a single T cell receptor (beta chain). Its specificity is unknown. The authors drew roughly 9.8 milliliters of peripheral blood from each donor. Extraction yielded at least 5 micrograms of total RNA per sample. The record originates from a study of blood T cells in healthy people across ages. Study observations and caveats: When set beside aged donors, long-lived donors presented more naive CD4+ cells and higher diversity.

Combining a sample-barcoded 5' primer with a J-beta primer mix, a second PCR ran for roughly 7 to 11 cycles. Each single sample gave us at least 3 million CDR3-containing paired-end reads. Using its own MiXCR run on the 5' RACE reads, TCRdb lists one record per CDR3 protein. The profile shows approximately 1.5 million distinct CDR3 sequences, 35% to 45% of them singletons. Trimming at V came to 5 bases and at J to 0 bases, leaving 11 bases not matched to a gene. The length of the CDR3 is 18 residues. The TCR comes from a woman aged 18-29 years in good health. The sample comprised blood. The chain links TRBV12-3 or TRBV12-4 to TRBJ1-3, with TRBD1 matching over 9 bases. CDR3 sequence (DNA): TGTGCCAGCAGTCAACATGGGACAGGGAGGGCCTCTGGAAACACCATATATTTT. It codes for CASSQHGTGRASGNTIYF.